The 13 T cell receptor beta chains reported below all come from one sample, sequenced in a study of blood T cell repertoires in COVID-19. TCRdb's copy holds only in-frame clones and misses some; the assay was immunoSEQ multiplex PCR. The data show fewer than 250,000 clones, roughly four fifths seen once. The sequenced sample consisted of peripheral blood. These receptors originate from a woman in her seventies with acute or convalescent COVID-19.

The chain combines TRBV6-5 with TRBJ1-1; D is perhaps TRBD1 (5 bases). CDR1 MNHEY and CDR2 SVGAGI come from the germline V gene. The ends were cut back, 10 bases at V and 7 bases at J, with 16 bases in the middle. CDR3 length equals 12 residues. The CDR3 DNA follows: TGTGCCACCCAGTCTGGGGGGGGTGAAGCTTTCTTT. It is translated as CATQSGGGEAFF.

The chain is built from TRBV2 and TRBJ1-1; no definite D call. This CDR3 contains 12 residues. V lost 6 bases and J 4 bases, leaving 9 bases between the germline ends. Germline V gene data show CDR1 as SNHLY and CDR2 as FYNNEI. This CDR3 reads CASSYQVTEAFF. The CDR3 coding sequence is TGTGCCAGCAGCTATCAGGTCACTGAAGCTTTCTTT.

To note about this clone: Other DNA sequences of this sample code for an identical CDR3. The V gene is TRBV25-1, the J gene TRBJ1-1; the D gene is possibly TRBD1 (6 bases). V shed 5 bases and J shed 0 bases, with 10 bases lying between them. CDR1 and CDR2 (germline): MGHDK, SYGVNS. CDR3 size: 14 residues. This chain's CDR3 is CASSHRAMNTEAFF. The CDR3 DNA reads TGTGCCAGCAGTCACAGGGCGATGAACACTGAAGCTTTCTTT.

This chain uses TRBV19 with TRBJ1-3; possible D gene TRBD1, 6 bases. CDR3 length equals 17 residues. The germline V gene has CDR1 LNHDA and CDR2 SQIVND (reference sequence). V lost 6 bases and J lost 2, with 20 bases in between. The CDR3 loop is CASRFGGTTGPGNTIYF. CDR3 in DNA: TGTGCCAGTAGGTTCGGTGGGACAACAGGGCCTGGAAACACCATATATTTT.

The gene calls are TRBV30 and TRBJ1-6; 9 bases line up with TRBD1. Looked up from germline, CDR1 is GTSNPN and CDR2 is SVGIG (reference sequence). The CDR3 has 15 amino acids. Germline trimming cut 0 bases from V and 6 bases from J; bases unmatched to any gene: 3. The CDR3 nucleotides read TGTGCCTGGAGTGTAAACAGGGGGCCTAATTCACCCCTCCACTTT. Encoded protein: CAWSVNRGPNSPLHF.

The chain couples TRBV15 to TRBJ1-5; unclear D gene. Trimming removed 6 bases at V and 4 bases at J, with 16 bases between. CDR1 LNHNV and CDR2 YYDKDF come from the germline V gene (reference sequence). This CDR3 has 15 amino acids. Here the CDR3 reads CATREGGISNQPQHF. The CDR3 coding sequence is TGTGCCACCAGAGAGGGAGGGATCTCGAATCAGCCCCAGCATTTT.

This clone was seen once. The chain carries TRBV4-3 and TRBJ1-6; D unresolved. V lost 4 bases, J lost 8 bases, and 9 bases lay in between. The CDR3 extends over 13 amino acids. Looked up from germline, CDR1 is LGHNA and CDR2 is YSLEER. In DNA form, the CDR3 reads TGCGCCAGCAGCCGTCTGTCAGATTCACCCCTCCACTTT. Translating gives CASSRLSDSPLHF.

V gene TRBV11-3 combines with J gene TRBJ2-1; no reliable D call. The CDR3 length is 14 residues. V lost 1 base and J lost 0, with 4 bases in between. Germline CDR1 is SGHNT and CDR2 is YENEEA. CDR3 loop: CASSLGGSYNEQFF. The CDR3 region has the DNA TGTGCCAGCAGCTTAGGAGGCTCCTACAATGAGCAGTTCTTC.

The genes are TRBV10-1 and TRBJ1-1; maybe TRBD1 (5 bases). The CDR3 contains 13 residues. Per germline, CDR1 WNHNN and CDR2 SYGVQD (reference sequence). V was trimmed by 7 bases and J by 3 bases, leaving 12 bases between them. This chain's CDR3 is CASTRTRDTEAFF. CDR3 in DNA: TGCGCCAGCACCCGAACCAGGGACACTGAAGCTTTCTTT.

The chain is built from TRBV27 and TRBJ1-6; TRBD1 agrees at 7 bases. Per the germline V gene, CDR1 is MNHEY and CDR2 is SMNVEV (reference sequence). V shed 5 bases and J 0 bases; nucleotides not matched to a gene: 13. The CDR3 consists of 19 residues. This CDR3 reads CASSRDNRGFSSYNSPLHF. The CDR3 nucleotides read TGTGCCAGCAGTCGCGATAACAGGGGATTCAGCTCCTATAATTCACCCCTCCACTTT.

The chain employs TRBV29-1 and TRBJ2-3; TRBD1 matches 7 bases. This CDR3 is 14 amino acids long. CDR1 SQVTM and CDR2 ANQGSEA come from the germline V gene. The V segment lost 2 bases and the J segment 11 bases; nucleotides outside the gene matches: 13. The CDR3 region has the DNA TGCAGCGTTGAAAGTCGCCTTGCGCCAGGGGGGCAGTATTTT. Translation: CSVESRLAPGGQYF.

The chain has TRBV5-1 and TRBJ1-5, with D tentatively TRBD1 (6 bases). Trimming took 2 bases from V and 5 from J, leaving 14 bases between them. The germline V gene encodes CDR1 SGHRS and CDR2 YFSETQ. CDR3 size: 15 residues. The CDR3 region is CASSLGTGNYQPQHF. DNA for the CDR3: TGCGCCAGCAGCTTAGGTACAGGGAATTATCAGCCCCAGCATTTT.

The chain links TRBV5-1 to TRBJ1-1, with D uncertain. The germline gives CDR1 SGHRS, CDR2 YFSETQ. The V and J ends lost 4 bases and 2 bases respectively, with 15 bases between them. This CDR3 spans 15 amino acids. CDR3 residues: CASSLLTLGNTEAFF. CDR3 DNA: TGCGCCAGCAGCCTCCTGACACTGGGCAACACTGAAGCTTTCTTT.